This TCR beta chain was retrieved from a study of blood T cell repertoires in COVID-19. TCRdb's table, derived via immunoSEQ multiplex PCR, lists solely in-frame clones and lacks some. This table has about 62,000 clones, 85% to 90% appearing once. CDR3 length: 13 residues. The junction had 7 bases not matched to a gene; V was cut back by 8 bases and J by 9 bases. This sequence joins TRBV12-3 or TRBV12-4 and TRBJ2-1; 10 bases agree with TRBD2. The sequenced sample was peripheral blood. The sequence came from a woman aged 60-75 years with COVID-19, enrolled during active disease. The CDR3 DNA reads TGTGCCAGCCAGCGGGAGGGCGGTAGTGAGCAGTTCTTC. It yields the protein CASQREGGSEQFF.